The 9 T cell receptor beta chains presented below share a single source sample, sequenced in a study of blood T cells in healthy people across ages. Through a sample-barcoded 5' primer and a J-beta primer mix, a second PCR was run for about 6 to 12 cycles. MiXCR was run by TCRdb on the 5' RACE reads, yielding one entry per CDR3 protein. The sample holds 750,000 to 950,000 distinct CDR3 sequences, 25% to 30% seen once. In addition, the sample was reused for a study of T cells of mothers and their children.

Sample: blood. Receptor source: a boy younger than 18 in good health.

This chain's CDR3 is CASSVDREGNIQYF. The CDR3 DNA is TGTGCCAGCAGTGTCGACAGGGAGGGCAACATTCAGTACTTC. The J gene is TRBJ2-4, the V gene TRBV28; perhaps D is TRBD1 or TRBD2 (7 bases each). Trimming left V 5 bases short and J 7 bases short, with 15 bases between. The CDR3 length is 14 residues. Germline CDR1 and CDR2: MDHEN and SYDVKM.

The rearrangement uses TRBV9 and TRBJ1-5, with TRBD1 identical over 9 bases. This CDR3 has 14 residues. CDR1 is SGDLS, CDR2 YYNGEE, per germline. After removal of 3 bases from V and 13 bases from J, the junction contained 11 bases not matched to a gene. The DNA for the CDR3 is TGTGCCAGCAGCGCAACAGGGGGCGATTGGGCGCAGCATTTT. As protein: CASSATGGDWAQHF.

This clonotype was recorded at least ten times. The chain combines TRBV7-6 with TRBJ2-6; 9 positions match TRBD1. Trimming took 5 bases from V and 0 from J; bases not matched to a gene: 5. The CDR3 runs 17 residues. From germline, CDR1 is SGHVS and CDR2 FNYEAQ. The CDR3 is CASSPTGGSSGANVLTF. The CDR3 nucleotides are TGTGCCAGCAGCCCGACAGGGGGGAGCTCTGGGGCCAACGTCCTGACTTTC.

The V and J genes are TRBV20-1 and TRBJ1-5, with D possibly matching TRBD1 (6 bases). With 0 bases removed from V and 1 base from J, the gap between germline ends came to 16 bases. This CDR3 has 17 amino acids. Germline assignment: CDR1 DFQATT and CDR2 SNEGSKA (reference sequence). CDR3 in DNA: TGCAGTGCTAGAGATCTCGGGGGCCATGGGAGCAATCAGCCCCAGCATTTT. This gives the protein CSARDLGGHGSNQPQHF.

This clonotype was observed a handful of times. CDR3 in amino acids: CASSLRQGVGNEQFF. For the CDR3, the DNA is TGTGCCAGCAGTTTACGGCAGGGGGTAGGCAATGAGCAGTTCTTC. The chain couples TRBV12-3 or TRBV12-4 to TRBJ2-5; 7 bases agree with TRBD1. The end of the DNA is better explained by TRBJ2-1, so the J call may be wrong. The CDR3 runs to 15 residues.

This clonotype has more than one count but fewer than ten. The chain recombines TRBV10-3 with TRBJ1-5, with D unresolved. Germline-derived CDR1 and CDR2 are ENHRY and SYGVKD. The ends were cut back, 2 bases at V and 0 bases at J, with 8 bases in the middle. CDR3 length equals 15 residues. The CDR3 reads CAISERTDSNQPQHF. CDR3 sequence (DNA): TGTGCCATCAGTGAGCGGACGGATAGCAATCAGCCCCAGCATTTT.

The rearrangement links TRBV15 to TRBJ2-6; 13 bases line up with TRBD2. This CDR3 has 20 residues. Trimming at V came to 0 bases and at J to 4 bases, leaving 9 bases not matched to a gene. Germline V gives CDR1 LNHNV, CDR2 YYDKDF (reference sequence). The CDR3 loop reads CATSREGLAGERSGANVLTF. CDR3 bases: TGTGCCACCAGCAGAGAAGGACTAGCGGGAGAGAGGTCCGGGGCCAACGTCCTGACTTTC.

This chain uses TRBV7-6 with TRBJ2-5, with D maybe TRBD2 (5 bases). The end of the DNA is better explained by TRBJ2-1, so the J call may be wrong. CDR1 and CDR2 (germline): SGHVS, FNYEAQ. CDR3 length: 14 residues. The CDR3 nucleotides are TGTGCCAGCAGCTTAGGTGAAATAGCGAATGAGCAGTTCTTC. The encoded protein is CASSLGEIANEQFF.

The chain couples TRBV7-6 to TRBJ1-4, with 8 bases identical to TRBD1. J was trimmed by 8 bases and V by 5 bases; bases with no gene match: 10. CDR3 length: 15 residues. The germline V gene encodes CDR1 SGHVS and CDR2 FNYEAQ. As DNA, the CDR3 is TGTGCCAGCAGCGAAGGGACAGGCGTCGCGGAAAAACTGTTTTTT. The encoded protein is CASSEGTGVAEKLFF.